This T cell receptor (beta chain) is from a study of T cell responses to AZD1222 COVID-19 vaccine. Study results and limitations: The donor group comprised mostly white British people and more females; the analysis possibly underestimated clonal diversity.

Germline V gene sequence: CDR1 LGHNA, CDR2 YSLEER. CDR3 length equals 15 residues. Trimming took 0 bases from V and 7 from J, leaving 12 bases between them. A word on this clone: Its cognate antigen is unknown.

This table comes from immunoSEQ multiplex PCR, and its TCRdb copy is limited to in-frame clones, with some not included. Among 140,000 or so clones listed, 92% were seen once. This specimen consisted of peripheral blood, obtained on day 0 of AZD1222 vaccination. This clonotype was sampled from an adult in good health. The rearrangement uses TRBV4-3 and TRBJ1-4, with D maybe TRBD1 (5 bases). The CDR3 loop is CASSQDRGRGEKLFF. In DNA, the CDR3 is TGCGCCAGCAGCCAAGATCGGGGCCGGGGTGAAAAACTGTTTTTT.